The clone carrying this T cell receptor beta chain was seen ten or more times. This sample is part of a study of T cells of healthy individuals. TCRdb processed the 5' RACE reads anew with MiXCR; each CDR3 protein has one entry. This table has around 100,000 distinct CDR3 sequences, about 16% appearing once. The length of the CDR3 is 14 residues. V gave up 3 bases and J gave up 7 bases, with 13 bases separating them. Germline V gene lookup returns CDR1 SGHAT and CDR2 FQNNGV. The source is a human donor in good health. This sequence joins TRBV11-2 and TRBJ2-4, with D possibly matching TRBD1 (6 bases). The CDR3 reads CASSFGQSGNIQYF. As DNA, the CDR3 is TGTGCCAGCAGCTTTGGACAGTCGGGGAACATTCAGTACTTC. The full variable domain, rest sourced from reference TRBV11-2 and TRBJ2-4, is EAGVAQSPRYKIIEKRQSVAFWCNPISGHATLYWYQQILGQGPKLLIQFQNNGVVDDSQLPKDRFSAERLKGVDSTLKIQPAKLEDSAVYLCASSFGQSGNIQYFGAGTRLSVL.